Listed here are 6 T cell receptor beta chains from one sample, sequenced in a study of blood T cell repertoires in COVID-19. Some clones are missing from TCRdb's copy, which holds only in-frame ones; the method was immunoSEQ multiplex PCR. This sample has around 100,000 clones; 80% to 90% occur once, and the top ten carry less than 1.5%. The sample taken for sequencing was peripheral blood. The receptors come from a middle-aged man with acute or convalescent COVID-19.

The chain couples TRBV6-5 to TRBJ2-7, with TRBD2 matching over 8 bases. In germline, CDR1 is MNHEY, CDR2 SVGAGI. CDR3 length equals 14 residues. The V and J ends lost 8 bases and 1 base, in that order; junction bases with no gene match: 7. The CDR3 nucleotides read TGTGCCAGCTCCGGGCGGGGGGCATCCTACGAGCAGTACTTC. Translated, it gives CASSGRGASYEQYF.

This rearrangement joins TRBV3-1 (or the pseudogene TRBV3-2) to TRBJ1-6, with 11 positions matching TRBD1. V was pared by 6 bases and J by 5 bases, with 9 bases of the junction left unmatched. The V gene's germline CDR1 is LGHDT and CDR2 YNNKEL (reference sequence). The CDR3 contains 17 residues. The CDR3 region is CASSRTGGASNNSPLHF. The CDR3 bases are TGTGCCAGCAGTCGGACAGGGGGCGCGAGTAATAATTCACCCCTCCACTTT.

This clone has a single count. The rearrangement uses TRBV28 and TRBJ2-1; no firm D call. V lost 3 bases to trimming and J lost 3 bases, with 9 bases between them. This CDR3 contains 14 residues. The germline V gene encodes CDR1 MDHEN and CDR2 SYDVKM. The CDR3 DNA is TGTGCCAGCAGTTTCGAGGAATTCTACAATGAGCAGTTCTTC. Its protein product is CASSFEEFYNEQFF.

The V call is TRBV3-1 (or the pseudogene TRBV3-2), the J call TRBJ2-7, with D perhaps TRBD2 (6 bases). CDR1 is LGHDT and CDR2 is YNNKEL in the germline V gene (reference sequence). The CDR3 consists of 15 residues. The V end lost 4 bases, the J end lost 3 bases, and 16 bases lay between the germline ends. The CDR3 protein is CASSLQTFSGYEQYF. The CDR3 nucleotides read TGTGCCAGCAGCCTCCAAACCTTTAGCGGCTACGAGCAGTACTTC.

The chain is built from TRBV7-2 and TRBJ2-2, with 8 bases fitting TRBD2. The CDR3 totals 16 residues. V shed 2 bases and J 6 bases; nucleotides not matched to a gene: 8. The V gene's germline CDR1 is SGHTA and CDR2 FQGNSA. The CDR3 region has the DNA TGTGCCAGCAGCTTATTGGCGGGGGGCTCGGCCGGGGAGCTGTTTTTT. Its protein product is CASSLLAGGSAGELFF.

The V and J genes are TRBV4-3 and TRBJ1-2, with unresolved D. The germline V gene encodes CDR1 LGHNA and CDR2 YSLEER. CDR3 length: 16 amino acids. V lost 0 bases, J lost 6 bases, and 17 bases lay in between. This CDR3 reads CASSQDWSTLSHGYTF. The CDR3 nucleotides read TGCGCCAGCAGCCAAGATTGGAGCACTTTGTCTCATGGCTACACCTTC.